The rows below give T cell receptor beta chains drawn from one sample of a study of cytomegalovirus exposure and HLA in healthy donors. Clones were read by immunoSEQ multiplex PCR, and TCRdb kept only the in-frame ones, dropping some. The sample records about 170,000 clones, about 89% being singletons. Sequences were obtained from PBMCs. The origin of the receptors is a man aged 18 to 35 in good health and CMV-seropositive. Each CDR3 is given with its conserved first and last residue. D genes are given only for firm matches. Clone size is not always given. Where it is, it says once, few, many or a class for expanded clones.

clone_size	d_call	v_call	j_call	cdr3_nt	cdr3_aa
.	TRBD1	TRBV11-3	TRBJ1-1	TGTGCCAGCAGCTTAAACCAGGGGGCTACTGAAGCTTTCTTT	CASSLNQGATEAFF
few	TRBD1	TRBV27	TRBJ2-7	TGTGCCAGCAGCGGGACAGGGGGCTACGAGCAGTACTTC	CASSGTGGYEQYF
.	.	TRBV19	TRBJ1-4	TGTGCCAGTAGTCCAAGAGAACAGCACACCCTAGAAAAACTGTTTTTT	CASSPREQHTLEKLFF
.	.	TRBV12-5	TRBJ2-3	TGTGCTAGTGGTTTGGTAACAGGCAGGGGCACAGATACGCAGTATTTT	CASGLVTGRGTDTQYF
.	.	TRBV7-8	TRBJ2-5	TGTGCCAGCAGGGAGGACGGAGAGACCCAGTACTTC	CASREDGETQYF
.	TRBD1	TRBV4-1	TRBJ1-2	TGCGCCAGCAGCCCCGGACAGGGGGCGGTTGGCTACACCTTC	CASSPGQGAVGYTF
.	TRBD1	TRBV30	TRBJ1-2	TGTGCCTGGAGTGTAGACAGGGGACTTAACTATGGCTACACCTTC	CAWSVDRGLNYGYTF
.	.	TRBV28	TRBJ2-2	TGTGCCAGCAGTCGGAACACCGGGGAGCTGTTTTTT	CASSRNTGELFF
.	TRBD1	TRBV30	TRBJ2-1	TGTGCCTGGCAACCCGGGACAGGGGTCAATGAGCAGTTCTTC	CAWQPGTGVNEQFF
.	TRBD1	TRBV28	TRBJ2-7	TGTGCCAGCAGTTTTGAGGGACAGGGAGCCTACGAGCAGTACTTC	CASSFEGQGAYEQYF
.	TRBD2	TRBV30	TRBJ2-3	TGTGCCTGGAATCTCCTAGCGGGGGGCACAGATACGCAGTATTTT	CAWNLLAGGTDTQYF
few	.	TRBV4-1	TRBJ2-7	TGCGCCAGCAGCCAAACAGGGTCGGGAGAGCAGTACTTC	CASSQTGSGEQYF
once	.	TRBV5-8	TRBJ2-7	TGTGCCAGCAGCTTGGACGGGGCCTACGAGCAGTACTTC	CASSLDGAYEQYF
.	.	TRBV4-1	TRBJ2-2	TGCGCCAGCAGCCAGCCCTCTGGGGGGACGAAATTAACCGGGGAGCTGTTTTTT	CASSQPSGGTKLTGELFF
.	TRBD2	TRBV4-3	TRBJ2-7	TGCGCCAGCAGCCAAGGAATCGCTAGCGGGAGCTACGAGCAGTACTTC	CASSQGIASGSYEQYF
.	.	TRBV6-5	TRBJ2-7	TGTGCCAGCGAGGGCAGGGGCCCTCTCGAGCAGTACTTC	CASEGRGPLEQYF
once	.	TRBV5-6	TRBJ1-2	TGTGCCAGCAGCTTGCCACCTCACGTACGGGGCTACACCTTC	CASSLPPHVRGYTF
.	TRBD2	TRBV29-1	TRBJ2-3	TGCAGCGTGGAGGGGTCGGAGCGGGGGGGCCTTGTAGATACGCAGTATTTT	CSVEGSERGGLVDTQYF
few	TRBD2	TRBV10-3	TRBJ2-7	TGTGCCATCAGTGGGACCGGGACTACTGACACCTACGAGCAGTACTTC	CAISGTGTTDTYEQYF
once	.	TRBV9	TRBJ1-3	TGTGCCAGCAGCGCGCAGGGCCTCTCTGGAAACACCATATATTTT	CASSAQGLSGNTIYF
.	.	TRBV5-1	TRBJ2-7	TGCGCCAGCACTCGGGATTTCTCTGGCGAGCAGTACTTC	CASTRDFSGEQYF
.	.	TRBV7-6	TRBJ2-7	TGTGCCAGCAGCCAATATACGGGGAACGAGCAGTACTTC	CASSQYTGNEQYF
.	TRBD2	TRBV9	TRBJ2-3	TGTGCCAGCAGCGTACGGCGGGAGAGCACAGATACGCAGTATTTT	CASSVRRESTDTQYF
.	TRBD2	TRBV19	TRBJ2-5	TGTGCCAGTAGTATTGGCGGGGGGACCCAGTACTTC	CASSIGGGTQYF
.	TRBD1	TRBV7-9	TRBJ1-3	TGTGCCAGCAGCATACCTCCAGGGGGCGCGTCTGGAAACACCATATATTTT	CASSIPPGGASGNTIYF
.	.	TRBV27	TRBJ2-4	TGTGCCAGCAGTTTATCGATCAGCGGCGGTGACATTCAGTACTTC	CASSLSISGGDIQYF
once	.	TRBV2	TRBJ2-7	TGTGCCAGCAGTGAAAGTAGCCTCTACGAGCAGTACTTC	CASSESSLYEQYF
once	.	TRBV30	TRBJ1-1	TGTGCCTGGAGTAAACTATTCACAGGACATCCCGATGAAGCTTTCTTT	CAWSKLFTGHPDEAFF
.	TRBD2	TRBV7-9	TRBJ2-1	TGTGCCAGCAGTTACCGACTAGCGGGAGGCCACAATGAGCAGTTCTTC	CASSYRLAGGHNEQFF
.	.	TRBV6-5	TRBJ1-2	TGTGCCAGCTCTACCCTGGGCGATGGCTACACCTTC	CASSTLGDGYTF
.	.	TRBV9	TRBJ2-7	TGTGCCAGCAGCGGACGACAGGAAACCTCCTACGAGCAGTACTTC	CASSGRQETSYEQYF
.	.	TRBV30	TRBJ1-2	TGTGCCTGGGGAAACCTGGGCCTGCTGGACACCTTC	CAWGNLGLLDTF
.	.	TRBV29-1	TRBJ2-2	TGCAGCGTCGGGGTCGGCGGGGAGCTGTTTTTT	CSVGVGGELFF
.	TRBD2	TRBV2	TRBJ2-3	TGTGCCAGCAGACTAGCGGCCAACACAGATACGCAGTATTTT	CASRLAANTDTQYF
.	.	TRBV28	TRBJ1-5	TGTGCCAGCAGTTTATTTGCCAGCGCCCATCAGCCCCAGCATTTT	CASSLFASAHQPQHF
.	TRBD1	TRBV28	TRBJ1-2	TGTGCCAGCAGTGGCCCGGGACAGGGGGAAGGCTACACCTTC	CASSGPGQGEGYTF
.	.	TRBV7-2	TRBJ2-1	TGTGCCAGCAGCCTACGTCCAAGCTCCTACAATGAGCAGTTCTTC	CASSLRPSSYNEQFF
many	.	TRBV7-8	TRBJ1-2	TGTGCCAGCAGCTTATTGATGCGGGCTGGCTACACCTTC	CASSLLMRAGYTF
once	.	TRBV7-2	TRBJ1-3	TGTGCCAGCAGCAGGGGATCTGGAAACACCATATATTTT	CASSRGSGNTIYF